These 22 T cell receptor beta chains came from one sample sequenced in a study of T cell responses to AZD1222 COVID-19 vaccine. The table came from immunoSEQ multiplex PCR; TCRdb's copy has only in-frame clones and leaves some out. The sample records 100,000 to 140,000 clones, about 93% being singletons. The specimen comprised peripheral blood, sampled 28 days after the second AZD1222 dose. These receptors were obtained from an adult who received the AZD1222 COVID-19 vaccine.

The genes are TRBV10-1 and TRBJ1-2, with a possible D match to TRBD1 (5 bases). CDR1 WNHNN and CDR2 SYGVQD come from the germline V gene (reference sequence). With 2 bases removed from V and 8 bases from J, the gap between germline ends came to 12 bases. The CDR3 loop spans 13 amino acids. The CDR3 loop reads CASSERPQAGYTF. The CDR3 DNA reads as TGCGCCAGCAGTGAGAGACCACAGGCGGGCTACACCTTC.

This chain joins TRBV11-2 and TRBJ1-2; D is possibly TRBD1 (5 bases). CDR1 SGHAT and CDR2 FQNNGV come from the germline V gene. The CDR3 is made up of 15 amino acids. V was cut by 6 bases and J by 3 bases, with 17 bases left in between. The CDR3 DNA reads TGTGCCAGCAGTTCCTCAGGGATTCGTGACTATGGCTACACCTTC. Amino acids: CASSSSGIRDYGYTF.

This chain uses TRBV27 with TRBJ2-7, with unresolved D. The CDR3 covers 13 residues. V dropped 2 bases and J dropped 3 bases, with 8 bases sitting between them. The germline CDR1 and CDR2 sequences are MNHEY and SMNVEV (reference sequence). The CDR3 region is CASSLGVRYEQYF. The CDR3 region has the DNA TGTGCCAGCAGTTTAGGAGTCCGCTACGAGCAGTACTTC.

The rearrangement links TRBV7-9 to TRBJ1-6; possible D gene TRBD1, 6 bases. The CDR3 has 14 amino acids. Germline lookup yields CDR1 SEHNR and CDR2 FQNEAQ (reference sequence). Deletions cut 1 base from V and 8 bases from J, with 9 bases between. The CDR3 protein is CASSLVGGDSPLHF. DNA of the CDR3: TGTGCCAGCAGCTTAGTAGGGGGTGATTCACCCCTCCACTTT.

This rearrangement joins TRBV7-2 to TRBJ2-7; TRBD1 aligns across 9 bases. The CDR3 sequence is 17 residues long. Germline lookup yields CDR1 SGHTA and CDR2 FQGNSA. With V trimmed by 2 bases and J by 0 bases, 8 bases remained unmatched. The CDR3 DNA follows: TGTGCCAGCAGCTTACTCGGGACAGGGTCCTTCTCCTACGAGCAGTACTTC. Translation gives CASSLLGTGSFSYEQYF.

CDR3 sequence (DNA): TGCGCCAGCAGCCCTCAGGGAGGAAACACTGAAGCTTTCTTT. Residues: CASSPQGGNTEAFF. The V and J genes are TRBV5-1 and TRBJ1-1; TRBD1 might be the D (5 bases). V gave up 4 bases and J gave up 2 bases, with 12 bases separating them. CDR1 and CDR2 (germline): SGHRS, YFSETQ. CDR3 length equals 14 residues. Full variable domain (missing parts from reference TRBV5-1 and TRBJ1-1): KAGVTQTPRYLIKTRGQQVTLSCSPISGHRSVSWYQQTPGQGLQFLFEYFSETQRNKGNFPGRFSGRQFSNSRSEMNVSTLELGDSALYLCASSPQGGNTEAFFGQGTRLTVV.

The rearrangement joins TRBV18 to TRBJ2-4; D is uncertain. Trimming stripped 3 bases from V and 3 bases from J, with 18 bases between. Germline V gives CDR1 KGHSH, CDR2 LQKENI. The CDR3 is 17 amino acids. The CDR3 DNA is TGTGCCAGCTCACCCTCCGGGCCAGCCTTGGGCAAAAACATTCAGTACTTC. Encoded protein: CASSPSGPALGKNIQYF. The entire variable domain, with the rest obtained from reference TRBV18 and TRBJ2-4, is as follows: NAGVMQNPRHLVRRRGQEARLRCSPMKGHSHVYWYRQLPEEGLKFMVYLQKENIIDESGMPKERFSAEFPKEGPSILRIQQVVRGDSAAYFCASSPSGPALGKNIQYFGAGTRLSVL.

V usage is TRBV6-5 and J usage is TRBJ1-2; perhaps TRBD1 as D (5 bases). The CDR3 length is 13 residues. The V gene's germline CDR1 is MNHEY and CDR2 SVGAGI. The ends were cut back, 6 bases at V and 1 base at J, with 9 bases in the middle. The CDR3 bases are TGTGCCAGCAGACAGGACCTTAACTATGGCTACACCTTC. Protein: CASRQDLNYGYTF.

V gene TRBV10-1 combines with J gene TRBJ2-5; D gene ambiguous. In germline, CDR1 is WNHNN, CDR2 SYGVQD (reference sequence). The CDR3 sequence is 15 residues long. V was trimmed by 3 bases and J by 3 bases, leaving 14 bases between them. In DNA form, the CDR3 reads TGCGCCAGCAGTGAATTTCCCGGTGGCAAAGAGACCCAGTACTTC. Encoded protein: CASSEFPGGKETQYF.

This sequence joins TRBV7-2 and TRBJ1-1; 7 nucleotides line up with TRBD1. Germline lookup yields CDR1 SGHTA and CDR2 FQGNSA. The CDR3 runs 13 residues. Unmatched junction bases numbered 3, after V lost 3 bases and J lost 5 bases. The CDR3 coding sequence is TGTGCCAGCAGCTTGACAGGGATGACTGAAGCTTTCTTT. It is translated as CASSLTGMTEAFF. Together with reference TRBV7-2 and TRBJ1-1, the CDR3 gives the full variable domain: GAGVSQSPSNKVTEKGKDVELRCDPISGHTALYWYRQSLGQGLEFLIYFQGNSAPDKSGLPSDRFSAERTGGSVSTLTIQRTQQEDSAVYLCASSLTGMTEAFFGQGTRLTVV.

CDR3 sequence reads: CASRKNRDQPQHF. The DNA of the CDR3 is TGTGCCAGCAGAAAAAACAGGGATCAGCCCCAGCATTTT. The chain recombines TRBV6-5 with TRBJ1-5; D perhaps matches TRBD1 (6 bases). This CDR3 contains 13 residues. From germline, CDR1 is MNHEY and CDR2 SVGAGI. V gave up 6 bases and J gave up 5 bases, with 11 bases separating them.

The rearrangement links TRBV5-1 to TRBJ2-7; 9 bases are shared with TRBD1. Per the germline V gene, CDR1 is SGHRS and CDR2 is YFSETQ. J lost 5 bases, V lost 0 bases, and 6 bases had no gene match. The CDR3 consists of 15 residues. CDR3 coding DNA: TGCGCCAGCAGCTTGGCGGGACAGGGTTACCACGAGCAGTACTTC. Amino acids: CASSLAGQGYHEQYF.

The chain joins TRBV10-1 to TRBJ2-2; 8 bases agree with TRBD1. Per the germline V gene, CDR1 is WNHNN and CDR2 is SYGVQD (reference sequence). The V gene end was trimmed by 9 bases and the J gene end by 7 bases; junction bases not matched to a gene: 13. This CDR3 has 15 amino acids. CDR3 nucleotides: TGCGCCAGAAACAGGCCAGGGGGCCTCGACGGGGAGCTGTTTTTT. Protein product: CARNRPGGLDGELFF.

The chain links TRBV20-1 to TRBJ2-1, with a tentative D call TRBD1 (5 bases). The CDR3 consists of 11 residues. CDR1 and CDR2 (germline): DFQATT, SNEGSKA (reference sequence). Trimming cost V 4 bases and J 4 bases, with 5 bases left between them. CDR3 DNA sequence: TGCAGTGCTAACAGGTACAATGAGCAGTTCTTC. It encodes CSANRYNEQFF.

The DNA for the CDR3 is TGTGCCAGCAGCTTGGGGGACTCGGGCAATCAGCCCCAGCATTTT. This gives the protein CASSLGDSGNQPQHF. This chain connects TRBV5-5 to TRBJ1-5, with a possible D match to TRBD1 (5 bases). This CDR3 is 15 amino acids long. Germline V lookup: CDR1 SGHKS, CDR2 YYEKEE (reference sequence). With 0 bases removed from V and 2 bases from J, the gap between germline ends came to 9 bases.

This rearrangement joins TRBV4-3 to TRBJ2-7; possibly TRBD2 for D (5 bases). V lost 0 bases, J lost 0 bases, and 12 bases lay in between. Germline V gene lookup returns CDR1 LGHNA and CDR2 YSLEER. The CDR3 has 16 residues. The CDR3 DNA is TGCGCCAGCAGCCAAGAAGTAATAGCGAGCTCCTACGAGCAGTACTTC. Its translation: CASSQEVIASSYEQYF.

About this clone: Compared with germline, one end of the junction differs, possibly owing to a read error. The rearrangement uses TRBV20-1 and TRBJ2-7, with 10 positions matching TRBD1. From germline, CDR1 is DFQATT and CDR2 SNEGSKA (reference sequence). The CDR3 sequence is 9 residues long. CDR3 sequence: CSPDRGRDF. CDR3 in DNA: TGCAGTCCCGACAGGGGGCGGGACTTC.

The rearrangement joins TRBV19 to TRBJ1-3; no firm D call. V shed 2 bases and J shed 0 bases, with 8 bases lying between them. The CDR3 is made up of 15 amino acids. The germline CDR1 and CDR2 sequences are LNHDA and SQIVND (reference sequence). The CDR3, as DNA: TGTGCCAGTAGTATAAAGCGCACCTCTGGAAACACCATATATTTT. It translates to CASSIKRTSGNTIYF.

The chain links TRBV6-5 to TRBJ1-2; no reliable D call. CDR3 length equals 16 residues. The V end lost 1 base, the J end lost 0 bases, and 12 bases lay between the germline ends. Per germline, CDR1 MNHEY and CDR2 SVGAGI. The CDR3 region is CASSYLGVRPNYGYTF. CDR3 DNA: TGTGCCAGCAGTTACTTAGGAGTTCGTCCTAACTATGGCTACACCTTC.

The chain carries TRBV7-8 and TRBJ1-5; D is undetermined. CDR1 and CDR2 from the germline V gene are SGHVS and FQNEAQ. The CDR3 runs to 14 residues. Trimming cost V 2 bases and J 3 bases, with 8 bases left between them. The CDR3 region is CASSLLQFNQPQHF. The CDR3, as DNA: TGTGCCAGCAGCTTATTACAGTTCAATCAGCCCCAGCATTTT.

The V call is TRBV6-5, the J call TRBJ1-2; D ambiguous. Germline CDR1 and CDR2: MNHEY and SVGAGI. With 2 bases removed from V and 1 base from J, the gap between germline ends came to 5 bases. This CDR3 region has 13 residues. The CDR3 sequence is CASSYGVNYGYTF. As DNA, the CDR3 is TGTGCCAGCAGTTACGGGGTTAACTATGGCTACACCTTC.

The V and J genes are TRBV2 and TRBJ2-3, with 9 bases lining up with TRBD2. Germline V lookup: CDR1 SNHLY, CDR2 FYNNEI. This CDR3 comprises 15 residues. Trimming took 6 bases from V and 6 from J; bases not matched to a gene: 10. The DNA of the CDR3 is TGTGCCAGCAGCCGAATTTTAGCGGGGGCCGATACGCAGTATTTT. It encodes CASSRILAGADTQYF.